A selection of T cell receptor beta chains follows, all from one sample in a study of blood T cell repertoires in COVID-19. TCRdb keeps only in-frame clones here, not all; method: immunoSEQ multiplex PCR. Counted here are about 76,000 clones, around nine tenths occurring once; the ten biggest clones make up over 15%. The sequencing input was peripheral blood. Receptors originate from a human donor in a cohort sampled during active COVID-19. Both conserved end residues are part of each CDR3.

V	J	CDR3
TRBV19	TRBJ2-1	CASSSEREVNEQFF
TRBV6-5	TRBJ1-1	CASRTGTEAFF
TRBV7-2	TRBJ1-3	CASSLVGGLGSGNTIYF
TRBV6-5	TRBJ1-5	CASSPDRYQPQHF
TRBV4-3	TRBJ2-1	CASSSSGGHYNEQFF
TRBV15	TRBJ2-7	CATSRAPLGLAGYEQYF
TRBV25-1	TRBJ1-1	CASRGPGTMNTEAFF
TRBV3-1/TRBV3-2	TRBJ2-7	CASSLPTGEQYF
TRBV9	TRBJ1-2	CASSRDRSRGYTF
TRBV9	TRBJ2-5	CASSRGYRETQYF
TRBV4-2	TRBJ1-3	CASSQDIAGGNSGNTIYF
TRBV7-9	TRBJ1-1	CASSLGLGNTEAFF
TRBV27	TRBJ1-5	CASSLSRSSRALGFQPQHF
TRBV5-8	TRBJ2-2	CASSWTGQGSGELFF
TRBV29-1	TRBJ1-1	CSVAGGYTEAFF
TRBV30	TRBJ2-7	CAWRDLGGNNF
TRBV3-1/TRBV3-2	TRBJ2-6	CASSPWTGVSSGANVLTF
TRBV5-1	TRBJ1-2	CASSASGQGYTF
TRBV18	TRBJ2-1	CASSPGLAGGLSYNEQFF
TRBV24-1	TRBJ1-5	CATSDSVLTINQPQHF
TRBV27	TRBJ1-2	CASSIGWGSSYGYTF
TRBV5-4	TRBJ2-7	CASSFQGYEQYF
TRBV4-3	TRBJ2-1	CASSQRTSGVYNEQFF
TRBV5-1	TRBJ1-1	CASSSGQGVTNTEAFF
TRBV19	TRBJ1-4	CASSVEGSVSEKLFF
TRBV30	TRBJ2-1	CAWSLGAPNEQFF
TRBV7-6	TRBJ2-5	CASSLGGTRVQETQYF
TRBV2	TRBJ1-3	CASKALGNTIYF
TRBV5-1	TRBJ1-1	CASSLRQGEAFF
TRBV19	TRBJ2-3	CASSTQGTLADTQYF
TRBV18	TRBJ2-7	CASSPGISGRDPYEQYF
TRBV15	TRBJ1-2	CATSRDADRSPYGYTF
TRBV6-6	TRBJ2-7	CASSTDRTFSYEQYF
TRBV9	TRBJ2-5	CASSLRQGARLVETQYF
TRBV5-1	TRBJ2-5	CASSTGTGQETQYF
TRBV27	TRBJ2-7	CASSLWGQGNYEQYF
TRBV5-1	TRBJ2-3	CASSPGVRTDTQYF
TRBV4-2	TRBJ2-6	CASSPTFPTGSYSGANVLTF
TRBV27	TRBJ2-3	CASSFTAPRWDTQYF
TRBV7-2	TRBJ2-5	CASSFPGTVIGVETQYF
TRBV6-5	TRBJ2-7	CASSITTGGYEQYF
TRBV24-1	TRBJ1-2	CATSDLDSSYGYTF
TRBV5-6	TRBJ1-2	CASSLGTAYGYTF
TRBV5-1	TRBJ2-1	CASSLMGRDNEQFF
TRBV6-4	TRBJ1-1	CASSDETDRVGNTEAFF
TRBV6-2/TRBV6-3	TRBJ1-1	CASSYAVLRNTEAFF
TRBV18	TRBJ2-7	CASSPYVANSYEQYF
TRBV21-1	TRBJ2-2	CASSKLGGRAGENTGELFF
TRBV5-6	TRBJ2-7	CASSLEGLALEQYF
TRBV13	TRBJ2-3	CASSLGRSGGRTDTQYF